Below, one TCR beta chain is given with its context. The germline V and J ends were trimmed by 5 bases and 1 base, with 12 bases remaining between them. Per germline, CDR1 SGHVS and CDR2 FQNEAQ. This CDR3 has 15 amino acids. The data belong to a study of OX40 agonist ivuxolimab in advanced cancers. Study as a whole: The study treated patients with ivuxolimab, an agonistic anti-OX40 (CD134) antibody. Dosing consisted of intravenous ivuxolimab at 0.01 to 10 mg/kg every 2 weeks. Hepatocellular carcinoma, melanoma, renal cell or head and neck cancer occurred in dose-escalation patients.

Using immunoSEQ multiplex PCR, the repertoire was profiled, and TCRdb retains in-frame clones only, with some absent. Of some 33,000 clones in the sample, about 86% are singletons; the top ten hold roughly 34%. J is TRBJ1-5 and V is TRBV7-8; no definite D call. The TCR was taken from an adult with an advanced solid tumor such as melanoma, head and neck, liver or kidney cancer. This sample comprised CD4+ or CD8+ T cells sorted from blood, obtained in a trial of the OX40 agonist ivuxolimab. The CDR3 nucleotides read TGTGCCAGCAGCCACGCCTGGAGGAGCAATCAGCCCCAGCATTTT. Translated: CASSHAWRSNQPQHF.